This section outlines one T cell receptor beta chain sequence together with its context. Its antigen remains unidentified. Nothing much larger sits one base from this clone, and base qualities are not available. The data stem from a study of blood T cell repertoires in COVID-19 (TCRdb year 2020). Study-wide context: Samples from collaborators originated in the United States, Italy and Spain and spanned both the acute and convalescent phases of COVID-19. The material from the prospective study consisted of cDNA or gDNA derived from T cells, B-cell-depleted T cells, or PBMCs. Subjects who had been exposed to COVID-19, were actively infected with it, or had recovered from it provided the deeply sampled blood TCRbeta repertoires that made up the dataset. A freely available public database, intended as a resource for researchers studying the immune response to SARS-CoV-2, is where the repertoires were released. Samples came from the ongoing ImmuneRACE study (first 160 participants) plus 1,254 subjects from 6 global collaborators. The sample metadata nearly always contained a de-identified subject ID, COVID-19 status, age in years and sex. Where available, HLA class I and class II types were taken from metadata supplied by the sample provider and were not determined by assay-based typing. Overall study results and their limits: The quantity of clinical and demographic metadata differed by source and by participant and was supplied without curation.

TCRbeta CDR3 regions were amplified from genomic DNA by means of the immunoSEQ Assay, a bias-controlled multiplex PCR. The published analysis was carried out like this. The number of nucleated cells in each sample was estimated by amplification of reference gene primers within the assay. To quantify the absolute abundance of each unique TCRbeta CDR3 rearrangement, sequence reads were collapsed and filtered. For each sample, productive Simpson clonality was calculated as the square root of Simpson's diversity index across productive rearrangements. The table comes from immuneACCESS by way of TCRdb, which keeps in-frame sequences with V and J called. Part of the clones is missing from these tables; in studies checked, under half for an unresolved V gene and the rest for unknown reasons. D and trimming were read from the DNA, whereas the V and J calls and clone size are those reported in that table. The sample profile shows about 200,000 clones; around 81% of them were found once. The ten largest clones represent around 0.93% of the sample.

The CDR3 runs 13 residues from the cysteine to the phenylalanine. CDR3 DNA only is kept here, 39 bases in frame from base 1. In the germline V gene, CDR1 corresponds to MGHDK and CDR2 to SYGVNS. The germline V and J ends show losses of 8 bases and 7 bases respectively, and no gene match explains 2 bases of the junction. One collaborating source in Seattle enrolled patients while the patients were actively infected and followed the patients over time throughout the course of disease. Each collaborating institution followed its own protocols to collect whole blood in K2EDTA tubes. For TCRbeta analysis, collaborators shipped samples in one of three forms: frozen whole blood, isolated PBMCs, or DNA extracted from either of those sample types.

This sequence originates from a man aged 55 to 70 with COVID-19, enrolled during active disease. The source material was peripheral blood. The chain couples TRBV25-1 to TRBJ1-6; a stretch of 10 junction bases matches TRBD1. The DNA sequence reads TGTGCCAGCCGGGGACAGGGGAATTCACCCCTCCACTTT. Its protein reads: CASRGQGNSPLHF. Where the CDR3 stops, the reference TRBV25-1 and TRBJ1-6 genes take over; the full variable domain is EADIYQTPRYLVIGTGKKITLECSQTMGHDKMYWYQQDPGMELHLIHYSYGVNSTEKGDLSSESTVSRIRTEHFPLTLESARPSHTSQYLCASRGQGNSPLHFGNGTRLTVT.